This T cell receptor beta chain was recorded in a study of blood T cell repertoires in COVID-19. At the level of the study: Donors in the United States, Italy and Spain gave samples during acute or convalescent COVID-19. From T cells, B-cell-depleted T cells, or PBMCs came the material, which was cDNA or gDNA.

Per the authors' pipeline: Counts of nucleated cells, estimated from reference gene primer amplification, were obtained. Produced via immunoSEQ multiplex PCR; TCRdb's table is partial and in-frame only. The V and J calls and clone size are taken from that table; D and trimming were inferred from the DNA. The sample has some 150,000 clones, around nine tenths seen once; the top ten hold more than 6.5%. Sample: peripheral blood. This sequence originates from a woman in her forties or fifties with active or convalescent COVID-19.

This CDR3 is CASSSTSGGAQETQYF. CDR3 in DNA: TGTGCCAGCTCATCGACTAGCGGGGGGGCCCAAGAGACCCAGTACTTC. V is TRBV18 and J is TRBJ2-5; 14 positions match TRBD2. The CDR3 totals 16 residues. Germline CDR1 is KGHSH and CDR2 is LQKENI. The V segment lost 5 bases and the J segment 1 base; nucleotides outside the gene matches: 3.